The 23 T cell receptor beta chains presented below share a single source sample, sequenced in a study of shared clonotypes between healthy human individuals. Generated by immunoSEQ multiplex PCR, the TCRdb table keeps only in-frame clones and is missing some. The sample comprises fewer than 700,000 clones, around three quarters of which are singletons, and 12% rests with the top ten. The specimen sequenced was PBMCs. The receptor set was obtained from a woman between 40 and 50 years old in good health. Some clones in this sample may be carry-over from other donors' samples.

Note on this clone: This specimen includes other DNA sequences encoding the same CDR3. The rearrangement joins TRBV10-3 to TRBJ1-4; no reliable D call. V gave up 0 bases and J gave up 8 bases, with 4 bases separating them. This CDR3 is 12 amino acids long. From germline, CDR1 is ENHRY and CDR2 SYGVKD. The CDR3 DNA sequence: TGTGCCATCAGTGAGTCGGGCGAAAAACTGTTTTTT. Translating gives CAISESGEKLFF.

This clone was seen ten or more times. Different DNA sequences within this sample yield the same CDR3. For the CDR3, the DNA is TGTGCCAGCAGCTGGAGAAGGGGAACCTACGAGCAGTACTTC. Residues: CASSWRRGTYEQYF. The gene calls are TRBV5-6 and TRBJ2-7, with a tentative D call TRBD1 (5 bases). The V gene's germline CDR1 is SGHDT and CDR2 YYEEEE. The CDR3 is made up of 14 amino acids. V was pared by 3 bases and J by 2 bases, with 12 bases between.

The V and J genes are TRBV27 and TRBJ2-2; the match to TRBD2 covers 7 bases. The CDR3 is made up of 16 amino acids. The germline V gene has CDR1 MNHEY and CDR2 SMNVEV (reference sequence). V trimming: 5 bases; J trimming: 1 base; junction bases outside the gene matches: 7. This CDR3 is CASSPRGGMNTGELFF. The CDR3 bases are TGTGCCAGCAGTCCCCGGGGAGGGATGAACACCGGGGAGCTGTTTTTT.

The CDR3 DNA reads TGCGCCAGCACTCCGGGACAGGGGGAACGCGGCAATCAGCCCCAGCATTTT. Translating gives CASTPGQGERGNQPQHF. The chain combines TRBV4-3 with TRBJ1-5, with TRBD1 identical over 11 bases. The CDR3 sequence is 17 residues long. Germline V gene data show CDR1 as LGHNA and CDR2 as YSLEER. V gave up 7 bases and J gave up 2 bases; unmatched junction bases: 10.

J is TRBJ2-3 and V is TRBV5-1; TRBD1 might be the D (6 bases). The germline CDR1 and CDR2 sequences are SGHRS and YFSETQ. With 0 bases removed from V and 1 base from J, the gap between germline ends came to 9 bases. The CDR3 covers 15 residues. For the CDR3, the DNA is TGCGCCAGCAGCTTGGGGGGGCCCCGCACAGATACGCAGTATTTT. Amino acid sequence: CASSLGGPRTDTQYF.

This chain joins TRBV21-1 and TRBJ2-3; no check of the table's D call, TRBD2, against the DNA was made. TRBV21-1 is marked as a pseudogene. The CDR3 loop spans 17 amino acids. CDR3 amino acids: CASNPSLRGREGDTQYF. Written as DNA, the CDR3 is TGTGCCAGCAACCCTTCTTTACGCGGGAGAGAGGGAGATACGCAGTATTTT.

The V gene is TRBV7-9, the J gene TRBJ2-1; 7 nucleotides align to TRBD1. The CDR3 is 15 amino acids. V was pared by 5 bases and J by 9 bases, with 13 bases of the junction left unmatched. From germline, CDR1 is SEHNR and CDR2 FQNEAQ (reference sequence). CDR3 region: CASSPKDRLSSEQFF. In DNA form, the CDR3 reads TGTGCCAGCAGCCCCAAGGACAGGCTGTCCAGTGAGCAGTTCTTC. Combining the CDR3 with reference TRBV7-9 and TRBJ2-1 gives the whole variable domain DTGVSQNPRHKITKRGQNVTFRCDPISEHNRLYWYRQTLGQGPEFLTYFQNEAQLEKSRLLSDRFSAERPKGSFSTLEIQRTEQGDSAMYLCASSPKDRLSSEQFFGPGTRLTVL.

In its sample, this clone was seen once. V is TRBV30 and J is TRBJ2-7, with 7 positions matching TRBD1. The CDR3 is 13 residues long. Looked up from germline, CDR1 is GTSNPN and CDR2 is SVGIG (reference sequence). J was trimmed by 5 bases and V by 4 bases; bases with no gene match: 8. DNA for the CDR3: TGTGCCTGGAATCCAGGGGGTCACGACGAGCAGTACTTC. Translated, it gives CAWNPGGHDEQYF.

The J gene is TRBJ2-7, the V gene TRBV27; 11 nucleotides align to TRBD1. This CDR3 has 14 amino acids. With 5 bases clipped from V and 4 bases from J, the junction kept 4 bases outside the gene matches. Germline V gene data show CDR1 as MNHEY and CDR2 as SMNVEV (reference sequence). The CDR3 here is CASSPGTGGYEQYF. CDR3 coding DNA: TGTGCCAGCAGTCCCGGGACAGGGGGTTACGAGCAGTACTTC.

This chain joins TRBV19 and TRBJ1-4, with D possibly matching TRBD1 (5 bases). The germline V gene has CDR1 LNHDA and CDR2 SQIVND (reference sequence). Trimming shortened V by 6 bases and J by 4 bases, and 12 bases separated the two germline ends. The CDR3 spans 14 residues. The CDR3 nucleotides are TGTGCCAGTAGCTTGGGACGGTATAATGAAAAACTGTTTTTT. Translating it yields CASSLGRYNEKLFF.

This chain uses TRBV7-2 with TRBJ1-5; 9 bases are a match to TRBD1. The J segment lost 4 bases and the V segment lost 5 bases, leaving 3 bases of the junction unmatched. Germline values: CDR1 SGHTA, CDR2 FQGNSA. The CDR3 length is 14 residues. CDR3 coding DNA: TGTGCCAGCAGCCCTGGGACAGGGAATCAGCCCCAGCATTTT. As protein: CASSPGTGNQPQHF. The full variable domain, completed using reference TRBV7-2 and TRBJ1-5, is GAGVSQSPSNKVTEKGKDVELRCDPISGHTALYWYRQSLGQGLEFLIYFQGNSAPDKSGLPSDRFSAERTGGSVSTLTIQRTQQEDSAVYLCASSPGTGNQPQHFGDGTRLSIL.

The CDR3 DNA sequence: TGCGCCAGCAGCTTGAATGAGGGCCCCTACGAGCAGTACTTC. Its translation is CASSLNEGPYEQYF. The V and J genes are TRBV5-1 and TRBJ2-7, with TRBD2 as a possible D gene (5 bases). Looked up from germline, CDR1 is SGHRS and CDR2 is YFSETQ. This CDR3 is 14 amino acids long. V lost 1 base, J lost 2 bases, and 10 bases lay in between. Variable domain in full (rest from reference TRBV5-1 and TRBJ2-7): KAGVTQTPRYLIKTRGQQVTLSCSPISGHRSVSWYQQTPGQGLQFLFEYFSETQRNKGNFPGRFSGRQFSNSRSEMNVSTLELGDSALYLCASSLNEGPYEQYFGPGTRLTVT.

This clone was counted once. CDR3 residues: CASSLVGTRSYEQYF. CDR3 nucleotides: TGTGCCAGCAGCTTGGTAGGGACCCGCTCCTACGAGCAGTACTTC. The rearrangement uses TRBV5-4 and TRBJ2-5, with D tentatively TRBD1 or TRBD2 (5 bases each). The closer fit of TRBJ2-7 to the DNA end suggests the J call may be wrong. Per germline, CDR1 SGHNT and CDR2 YYREEE (reference sequence). The CDR3 is 15 residues long.

The rearrangement links TRBV19 to TRBJ1-2; 7 nucleotides align to TRBD1. The CDR3 is made up of 14 amino acids. With V trimmed by 7 bases and J by 5 bases, 10 bases remained unmatched. Germline V gives CDR1 LNHDA, CDR2 SQIVND (reference sequence). CDR3 in DNA: TGTGCCAGTACCCTAGGGAGACAGGGATATGGCTACACCTTC. Protein: CASTLGRQGYGYTF.

This clone was counted a single time. This chain links TRBV7-6 with TRBJ2-5; D is possibly TRBD2 (6 bases). The CDR3 sequence is 15 residues long. Germline-derived CDR1 and CDR2 are SGHVS and FNYEAQ. Trimming took 0 bases from V and 1 from J, leaving 9 bases between them. The CDR3 coding sequence is TGTGCCAGCAGCTTAGCCGCGGGGATCCAAGAGACCCAGTACTTC. Its protein product is CASSLAAGIQETQYF.

The rearrangement uses TRBV28 and TRBJ2-4, with TRBD2 matching 7 bases. The J segment lost 1 base and the V segment lost 3 bases, leaving 3 bases of the junction unmatched. Germline V gene sequence: CDR1 MDHEN, CDR2 SYDVKM. The length of the CDR3 is 15 residues. The CDR3 reads CASSLGGSAKNIQYF. CDR3 DNA sequence: TGTGCCAGCAGTTTGGGCGGGAGCGCCAAAAACATTCAGTACTTC.

J is TRBJ2-3 and V is TRBV7-9; 8 positions match TRBD1. The CDR3 has 19 residues. V dropped 4 bases and J dropped 2; count of bases not matched to a gene: 17. Germline values: CDR1 SEHNR, CDR2 FQNEAQ (reference sequence). Written as DNA, the CDR3 is TGTGCCAGCAGCTCCCACGATGACGGACAGGGTGGTTACACAGATACGCAGTATTTT. Residues: CASSSHDDGQGGYTDTQYF.

This clone was counted a single time. This sample includes further DNA sequences coding for the same CDR3. The chain employs TRBV5-1 and TRBJ2-2; TRBD2 aligns across 9 bases. The CDR3 loop spans 14 amino acids. Unmatched junction bases numbered 0, after V lost 5 bases and J lost 1 base. Germline values: CDR1 SGHRS, CDR2 YFSETQ. The CDR3 is CASRREGNTGELFF. In nucleotides, the CDR3 is TGCGCCAGCAGGCGGGAGGGGAACACCGGGGAGCTGTTTTTT.

This chain connects TRBV7-9 to TRBJ2-5, with 7 bases aligning to TRBD1. The ends lost 1 base at V and 2 bases at J; junction bases unmatched: 7. This CDR3 has 16 residues. Germline V gene lookup returns CDR1 SEHNR and CDR2 FQNEAQ (reference sequence). The CDR3 loop is CASSLGRQGAQETQYF. The CDR3 bases are TGTGCCAGCAGCTTAGGCCGACAGGGTGCACAAGAGACCCAGTACTTC.

This chain uses TRBV6-5 with TRBJ2-1, with 13 bases matching TRBD2. The CDR3 spans 15 residues. The J segment lost 6 bases and the V segment lost 2 bases, leaving 1 base of the junction unmatched. Germline V gene lookup returns CDR1 MNHEY and CDR2 SVGAGI. CDR3 residues: CASSYTSGRANEQFF. The CDR3 bases are TGTGCCAGCAGTTACACTAGCGGGAGGGCCAATGAGCAGTTCTTC.

V usage is TRBV9 and J usage is TRBJ2-2; no firm D call. The V gene lost 0 bases and the J gene lost 0 bases, with 3 bases spanning the gap. The V gene's germline CDR1 is SGDLS and CDR2 YYNGEE. CDR3 length: 14 amino acids. CDR3 residues: CASSVAPNTGELFF. The DNA of the CDR3 is TGTGCCAGCAGCGTAGCCCCGAACACCGGGGAGCTGTTTTTT.

The genes are TRBV5-4 and TRBJ2-3, with TRBD2 identical over 9 bases. The V segment lost 0 bases and the J segment 4 bases; nucleotides outside the gene matches: 6. From germline, CDR1 is SGHNT and CDR2 YYREEE (reference sequence). This CDR3 contains 16 residues. The CDR3 loop is CASSLGELAGADTQYF. CDR3 bases: TGTGCCAGCAGCTTGGGTGAACTAGCGGGTGCAGATACGCAGTATTTT.

The chain recombines TRBV19 with TRBJ1-1; a possible D gene is TRBD1 (5 bases). Germline V CDR1 and CDR2: LNHDA, SQIVND (reference sequence). This CDR3 region has 13 residues. Trimming pared 3 bases from V and 7 bases from J, leaving 12 bases between. For the CDR3, the DNA is TGTGCCAGTAGTATGGGGGGGAGATATGAAGCTTTCTTT. Translating it yields CASSMGGRYEAFF.